The source of this T cell receptor (beta chain) is a study of blood T cells in healthy people across ages. Overall study results and limits: Naive CD4+ cell counts and diversity both ran higher in long-lived than in aged donors. Researchers said unsorted PBMCs prevented a conclusive naive versus antigen-experienced comparison.

Of note for this clonotype: The antigen remains undetermined. A read error may account for a junction end that differs from germline.

PBMCs were isolated at a quantity of at least 6.5 million per sample. Combining a sample-barcoded 5' primer with a J-beta primer mix, a second PCR ran for roughly 7 to 11 cycles. With 12 random nucleotides, a template-switch adaptor tagged each individual cDNA molecule. TCRdb re-called the 5' RACE reads with MiXCR, one entry per CDR3 protein. The sample lists around 1,800,000 distinct CDR3 sequences; roughly 43% were seen once. Germline-derived CDR1 and CDR2 are MNHEY and SVGEGT. This CDR3 has 13 residues. The sequencing sample was made of blood. This TCR was recovered from a human donor in good health. The chain links TRBV6-2 or TRBV6-3 to TRBJ1-2; D perhaps matches TRBD1 (5 bases). The CDR3, as DNA: TGTGTCAGCAGTGCCTTGGGGGTCTATGGCTACACCTTC. This sequence encodes CVSSALGVYGYTF.